This T cell receptor beta chain was identified during a study of long-term antiretroviral therapy in people with HIV. Running of the v3.0 immunoSEQ assay took place at survey level. The method was immunoSEQ multiplex PCR; TCRdb's version includes in-frame clones alone and lacks a portion of them. The top ten clones hold roughly 3.6% of a sample with about 21,000 clones, about 88% of them seen once. The TCR originated in a man aged 55 to 70 with HIV. The sample consisted of unsorted PBMCs, taken 2.3 years after starting antiretroviral therapy.

This CDR3 is CASSLAETQYF. Here the CDR3 DNA reads TGCGCCAGCAGCTTGGCCGAGACCCAGTACTTC. The chain links TRBV5-1 to TRBJ2-5, with no clear D. Trimming removed 0 bases at V and 5 bases at J, with 2 bases between. Germline values: CDR1 SGHRS, CDR2 YFSETQ. This CDR3 contains 11 residues.